In this sample, the clone carrying this T cell receptor (beta chain) turned up a few times. The data are from a study of spatial heterogeneity in lung cancer. The V gene lost 4 bases and the J gene lost 0 bases, with 6 bases spanning the gap. Germline CDR1 LGHDT, CDR2 YNNKEL (reference sequence). The CDR3 covers 14 residues. MiXCR, run by TCRdb on the 5' RACE reads, gives a single entry per CDR3 protein. The table lists 14,000 to 15,000 distinct CDR3 sequences, about 10% of them singletons, with 34% in the top ten. Noted time point: sample taken at primary tumor resection. Whole RNA came from tumor, nontumor lung or frozen PBMC and was sequenced without being sorted.

The chain has TRBV3-1 and TRBJ2-2, with D unresolved. This TCR was recovered from a female donor with early-stage non-small cell lung cancer. This sample comprised PBMCs, obtained at surgery. Written as DNA, the CDR3 is TGTGCCAGCAGCCTCCGGACGAACACCGGGGAGCTGTTTTTT. Protein sequence: CASSLRTNTGELFF.